This passage covers 10 T cell receptor beta chains from one sample sequenced in a study of a mutant IDH1 vaccine in newly diagnosed glioma. What these receptors recognize is not known. Libraries were prepared by immunoSEQ multiplex PCR; TCRdb keeps only in-frame clonotypes and omits some of them. The profile shows 60,000 or so clones, around 80% of them singletons. Documented time point: week 5, during vaccination. It was 300 ug of mutant IDH1 20-mer peptide that made up each vaccine dose, given with topical imiquimod. The sequencing used PBMCs, collected from a glioma patient whose treatment included an IDH1 peptide vaccine. All receptors derive from a woman aged 45-59 years with glioma.

V usage is TRBV5-1 and J usage is TRBJ2-1; 7 bases are a match to TRBD1. This CDR3 is 17 amino acids long. V lost 2 bases, J lost 0 bases, and 8 bases stayed unmatched. The germline V gene has CDR1 SGHRS and CDR2 YFSETQ. Here the CDR3 reads CASSFTKTGSSYNEQFF. CDR3 DNA sequence: TGCGCCAGCAGCTTTACCAAGACAGGGAGCTCCTACAATGAGCAGTTCTTC.

The DNA for the CDR3 is TGCGCCAGCTGCCTTGAACCGGGACAAAGGAGGAATGAGCAGTTCTTC. Its protein is CASCLEPGQRRNEQFF. The chain uses TRBV5-1 and TRBJ2-1, with TRBD1 as a possible D gene (6 bases). Germline V lookup: CDR1 SGHRS, CDR2 YFSETQ. Trimming stripped 7 bases from V and 7 bases from J, with 24 bases between. The CDR3 covers 16 residues.

CDR3 amino acids: CASSLDRGYEAFF. The CDR3 DNA reads TGTGCCAGCAGCCTAGACAGGGGATATGAAGCTTTCTTT. V usage is TRBV7-8 and J usage is TRBJ1-1; 8 bases line up with TRBD1. The CDR3 contains 13 residues. Germline V CDR1 and CDR2: SGHVS, FQNEAQ. Germline trimming cut 5 bases from V and 7 bases from J; bases unmatched to any gene: 6.

The rearrangement uses TRBV30 and TRBJ1-4; 8 nucleotides match TRBD1. CDR1 and CDR2 from the germline V gene are GTSNPN and SVGIG (reference sequence). V shed 1 base and J 8 bases; nucleotides not matched to a gene: 0. CDR3 length: 12 residues. CDR3 coding DNA: TGTGCCTGGAGTGGACAGGGGGAAAAACTGTTTTTT. Encoded protein: CAWSGQGEKLFF.

This clone appeared once. J is TRBJ1-4 and V is TRBV6-1; possibly TRBD1 for D (5 bases). The CDR3 covers 16 residues. The V and J ends lost 5 bases and 0 bases respectively, with 13 bases between them. Germline V gives CDR1 MNHNS, CDR2 SASEGT. CDR3 sequence (DNA): TGTGCCAGCAGTCAAGACAGATTTGCAACTAATGAAAAACTGTTTTTT. Translation gives CASSQDRFATNEKLFF.

CDR3 DNA sequence: TGTGCCAGCAGTCCCATCGGACAGGGGTCTGAAGATACGCAGTATTTT. Translating gives CASSPIGQGSEDTQYF. The rearrangement joins TRBV27 to TRBJ2-3; 9 positions match TRBD1. Germline values: CDR1 MNHEY, CDR2 SMNVEV (reference sequence). The trim removed 5 bases at V and 5 bases at J, leaving 11 bases unmatched. The CDR3 is made up of 16 amino acids.

V usage is TRBV21-1 and J usage is TRBJ2-3; the table's D call of TRBD2 was not tested on the DNA. TRBV21-1 is a listed pseudogene. The CDR3 totals 18 residues. The CDR3 DNA reads TGTGCCAGCAGCAAAGAGATGGCTAGCGGGGGGCGCACAGATACGCAGTATTTT. It codes for CASSKEMASGGRTDTQYF.

This clone was picked up one time. The chain combines TRBV2 with TRBJ1-5, with a weak D call TRBD1 (5 bases). CDR3 length: 15 residues. V dropped 1 base and J dropped 0 bases, with 7 bases sitting between them. Germline CDR1 SNHLY, CDR2 FYNNEI. The CDR3 coding sequence is TGTGCCAGCAGTGAAGACGGGGGTAGCAATCAGCCCCAGCATTTT. Translation: CASSEDGGSNQPQHF.

The chain couples TRBV11-3 to TRBJ1-2; D not resolved. Germline V CDR1 and CDR2: SGHNT, YENEEA. This CDR3 is 13 amino acids long. With 3 bases removed from V and 3 bases from J, the gap between germline ends came to 8 bases. This CDR3 reads CASSLKGYYGYTF. Written as DNA, the CDR3 is TGTGCCAGCAGCTTGAAAGGGTACTATGGCTACACCTTC. Looking up the rest from reference TRBV11-3 and TRBJ1-2 gives the full variable domain: EAGVVQSPRYKIIEKKQPVAFWCNPISGHNTLYWYLQNLGQGPELLIRYENEEAVDDSQLPKDRFSAERLKGVDSTLKIQPAELGDSAVYLCASSLKGYYGYTFGSGTRLTVV.

V usage is TRBV6-4 and J usage is TRBJ2-6; D uncertain. Germline V lookup: CDR1 MRHNA, CDR2 SNTAGT. The CDR3 is 14 amino acids. Trimming cost V 6 bases and J 4 bases, with 10 bases left between them. The CDR3 is CASSTGYGANVLTF. The CDR3 DNA reads as TGTGCCAGCAGCACGGGTTACGGGGCCAACGTCCTGACTTTC.